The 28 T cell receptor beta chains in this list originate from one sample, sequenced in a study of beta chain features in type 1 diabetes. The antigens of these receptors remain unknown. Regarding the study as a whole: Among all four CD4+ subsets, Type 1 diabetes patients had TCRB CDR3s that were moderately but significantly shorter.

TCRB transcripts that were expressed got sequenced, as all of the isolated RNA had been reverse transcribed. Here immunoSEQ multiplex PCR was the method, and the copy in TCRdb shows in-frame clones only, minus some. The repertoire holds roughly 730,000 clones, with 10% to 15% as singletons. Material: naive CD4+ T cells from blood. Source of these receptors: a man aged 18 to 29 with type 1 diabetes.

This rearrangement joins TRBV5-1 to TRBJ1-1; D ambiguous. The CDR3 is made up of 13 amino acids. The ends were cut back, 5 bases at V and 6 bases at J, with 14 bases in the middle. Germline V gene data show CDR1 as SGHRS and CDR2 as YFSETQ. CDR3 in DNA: TGCGCCAGCAGGCTCGTAGAACACTCTGAAGCTTTCTTT. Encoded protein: CASRLVEHSEAFF.

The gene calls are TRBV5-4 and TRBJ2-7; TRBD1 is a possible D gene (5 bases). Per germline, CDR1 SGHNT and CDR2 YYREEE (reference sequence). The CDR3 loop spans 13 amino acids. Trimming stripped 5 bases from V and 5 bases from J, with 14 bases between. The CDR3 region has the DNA TGTGCCAGCAGGGTCCAGGGTAGCAACGAGCAGTACTTC. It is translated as CASRVQGSNEQYF.

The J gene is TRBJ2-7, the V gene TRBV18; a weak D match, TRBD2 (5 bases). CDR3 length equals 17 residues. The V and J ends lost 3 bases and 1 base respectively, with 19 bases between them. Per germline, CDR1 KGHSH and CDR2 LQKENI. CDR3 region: CASSPQRGRASSYEQYF. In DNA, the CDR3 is TGTGCCAGCTCACCTCAACGGGGAAGGGCTTCATCCTACGAGCAGTACTTC.

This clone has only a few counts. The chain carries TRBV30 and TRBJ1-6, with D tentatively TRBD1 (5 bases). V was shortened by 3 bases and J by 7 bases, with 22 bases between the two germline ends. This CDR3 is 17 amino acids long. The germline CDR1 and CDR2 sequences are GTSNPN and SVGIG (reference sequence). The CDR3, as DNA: TGTGCCTGGAGGCCAAGGATAGGGGCGGGTAGGAATTCACCCCTCCACTTT. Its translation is CAWRPRIGAGRNSPLHF. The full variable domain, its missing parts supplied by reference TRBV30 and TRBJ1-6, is SQTIHQWPATLVQPVGSPLSLECTVEGTSNPNLYWYRQAAGRGLQLLFYSVGIGQISSEVPQNLSASRPQDRQFILSSKKLLLSDSGFYLCAWRPRIGAGRNSPLHFGNGTRLTVT.

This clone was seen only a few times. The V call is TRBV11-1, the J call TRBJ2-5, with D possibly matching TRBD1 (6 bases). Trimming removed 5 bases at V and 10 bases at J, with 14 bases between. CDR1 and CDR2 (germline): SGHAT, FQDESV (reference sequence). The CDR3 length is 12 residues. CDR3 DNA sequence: TGTGCCAGCAGCGCTACAGGGTATGACCAGTACTTC. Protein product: CASSATGYDQYF.

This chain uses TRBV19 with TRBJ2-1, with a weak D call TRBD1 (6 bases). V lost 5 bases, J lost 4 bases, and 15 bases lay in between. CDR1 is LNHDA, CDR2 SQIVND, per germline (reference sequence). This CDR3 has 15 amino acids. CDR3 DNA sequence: TGTGCCAGTAGTGTGGCAGGACAGCTATACAATGAGCAGTTCTTC. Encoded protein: CASSVAGQLYNEQFF.

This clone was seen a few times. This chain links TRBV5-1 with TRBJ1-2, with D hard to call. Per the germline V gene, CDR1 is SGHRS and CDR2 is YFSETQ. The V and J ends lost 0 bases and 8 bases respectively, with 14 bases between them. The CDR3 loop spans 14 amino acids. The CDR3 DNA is TGCGCCAGCAGCTTGGTGAACGGAGAAGAAGGCTACACCTTC. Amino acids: CASSLVNGEEGYTF.

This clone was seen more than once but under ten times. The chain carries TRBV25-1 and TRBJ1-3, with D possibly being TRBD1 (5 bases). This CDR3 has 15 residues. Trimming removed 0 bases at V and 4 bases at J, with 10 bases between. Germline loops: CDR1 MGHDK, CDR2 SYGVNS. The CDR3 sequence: CASSEYMGLGNTIYF. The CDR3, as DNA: TGTGCCAGCAGTGAATATATGGGGCTCGGAAACACCATATATTTT.

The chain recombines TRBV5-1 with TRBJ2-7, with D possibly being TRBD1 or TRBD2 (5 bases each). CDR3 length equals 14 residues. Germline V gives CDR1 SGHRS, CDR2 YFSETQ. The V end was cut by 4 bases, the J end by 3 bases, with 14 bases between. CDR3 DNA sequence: TGCGCCAGCAGCGTCCGGGACGGAAGCTACGAGCAGTACTTC. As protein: CASSVRDGSYEQYF.

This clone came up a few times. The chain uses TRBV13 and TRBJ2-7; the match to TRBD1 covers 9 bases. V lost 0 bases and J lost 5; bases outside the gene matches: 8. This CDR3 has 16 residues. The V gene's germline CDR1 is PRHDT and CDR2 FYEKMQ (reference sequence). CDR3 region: CASSLGQGTGLNEQYF. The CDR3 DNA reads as TGTGCCAGCAGCTTAGGCCAAGGGACAGGGCTCAACGAGCAGTACTTC.

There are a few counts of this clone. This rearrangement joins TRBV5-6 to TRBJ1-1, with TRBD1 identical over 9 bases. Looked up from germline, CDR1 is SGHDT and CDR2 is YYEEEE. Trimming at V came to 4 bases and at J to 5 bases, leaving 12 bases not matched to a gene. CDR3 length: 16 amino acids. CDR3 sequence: CASSPTPGQGLTEAFF. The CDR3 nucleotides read TGTGCCAGCAGCCCAACTCCGGGACAGGGACTGACTGAAGCTTTCTTT.

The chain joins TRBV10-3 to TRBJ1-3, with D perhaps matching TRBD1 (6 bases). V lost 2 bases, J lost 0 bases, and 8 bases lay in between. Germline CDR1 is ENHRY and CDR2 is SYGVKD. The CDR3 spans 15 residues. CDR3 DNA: TGTGCCATCAGTGAGAACAGGGACTCTGGAAACACCATATATTTT. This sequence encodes CAISENRDSGNTIYF.

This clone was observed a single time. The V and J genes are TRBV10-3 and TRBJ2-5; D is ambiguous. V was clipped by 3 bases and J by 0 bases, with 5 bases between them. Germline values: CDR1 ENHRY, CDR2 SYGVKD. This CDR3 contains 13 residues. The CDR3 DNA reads TGTGCCATCAGTGATGGAGACCAAGAGACCCAGTACTTC. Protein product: CAISDGDQETQYF.

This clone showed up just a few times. The CDR3 sequence: CASSFRTGDNSPLHF. The DNA for the CDR3 is TGTGCCAGCAGCTTCCGGACAGGAGATAATTCACCCCTCCACTTT. The gene calls are TRBV7-9 and TRBJ1-6; 7 bases match TRBD1. The germline CDR1 and CDR2 sequences are SEHNR and FQNEAQ (reference sequence). V dropped 3 bases and J dropped 5; count of bases not matched to a gene: 4. This CDR3 is built from 15 residues. Full variable domain (missing parts from reference TRBV7-9 and TRBJ1-6): DTGVSQNPRHKITKRGQNVTFRCDPISEHNRLYWYRQTLGQGPEFLTYFQNEAQLEKSRLLSDRFSAERPKGSFSTLEIQRTEQGDSAMYLCASSFRTGDNSPLHFGNGTRLTVT.

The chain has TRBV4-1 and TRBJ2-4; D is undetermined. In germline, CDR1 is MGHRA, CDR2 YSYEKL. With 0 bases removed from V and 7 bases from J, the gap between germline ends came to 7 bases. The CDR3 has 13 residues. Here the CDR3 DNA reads TGCGCCAGCAGCCAAGATATTGTGAACATTCAGTACTTC. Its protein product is CASSQDIVNIQYF.

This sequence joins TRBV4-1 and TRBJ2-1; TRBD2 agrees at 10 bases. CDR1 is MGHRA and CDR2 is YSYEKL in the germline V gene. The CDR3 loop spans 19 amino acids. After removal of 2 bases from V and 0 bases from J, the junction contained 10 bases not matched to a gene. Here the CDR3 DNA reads TGCGCCAGCAGCCAACTAGCGGGGGACAGTCTGAGCTCCTACAATGAGCAGTTCTTC. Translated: CASSQLAGDSLSSYNEQFF.

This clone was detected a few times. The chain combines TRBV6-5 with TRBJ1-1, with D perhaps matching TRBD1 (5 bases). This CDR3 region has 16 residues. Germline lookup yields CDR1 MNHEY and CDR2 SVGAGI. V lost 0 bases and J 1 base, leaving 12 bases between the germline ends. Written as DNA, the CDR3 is TGTGCCAGCAGTTACTCCCCAGGGTGGGGGAACACTGAAGCTTTCTTT. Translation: CASSYSPGWGNTEAFF.

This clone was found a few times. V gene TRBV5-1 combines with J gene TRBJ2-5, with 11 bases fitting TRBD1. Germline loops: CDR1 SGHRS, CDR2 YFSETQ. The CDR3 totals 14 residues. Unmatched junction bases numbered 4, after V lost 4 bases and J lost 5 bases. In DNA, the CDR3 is TGCGCCAGCAGCCGGGACAGGGGGATGGAGACCCAGTACTTC. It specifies CASSRDRGMETQYF.

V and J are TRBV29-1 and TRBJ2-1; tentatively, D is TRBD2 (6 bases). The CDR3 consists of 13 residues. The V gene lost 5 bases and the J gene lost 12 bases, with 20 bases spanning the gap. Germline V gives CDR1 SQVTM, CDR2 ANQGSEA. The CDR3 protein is CSVRPKEGPTQFF. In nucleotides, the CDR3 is TGCAGCGTTCGGCCCAAGGAGGGGCCGACGCAGTTCTTC.

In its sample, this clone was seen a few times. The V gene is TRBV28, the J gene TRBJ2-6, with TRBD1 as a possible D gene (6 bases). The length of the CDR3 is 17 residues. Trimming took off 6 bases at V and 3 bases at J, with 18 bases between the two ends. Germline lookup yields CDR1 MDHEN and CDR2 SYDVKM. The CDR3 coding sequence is TGTGCCAGCAGCTCCCGGACAGTTACCTTTGGGGCCAACGTCCTGACTTTC. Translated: CASSSRTVTFGANVLTF.

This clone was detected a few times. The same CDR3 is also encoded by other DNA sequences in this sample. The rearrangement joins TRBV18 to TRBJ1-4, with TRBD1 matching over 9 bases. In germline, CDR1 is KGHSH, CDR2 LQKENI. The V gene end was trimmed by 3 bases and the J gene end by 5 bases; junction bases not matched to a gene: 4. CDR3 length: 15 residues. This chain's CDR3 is CASSPPGTGNEKLFF. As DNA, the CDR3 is TGTGCCAGCTCACCGCCAGGGACAGGGAATGAAAAACTGTTTTTT. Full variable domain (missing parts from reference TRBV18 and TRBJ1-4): NAGVMQNPRHLVRRRGQEARLRCSPMKGHSHVYWYRQLPEEGLKFMVYLQKENIIDESGMPKERFSAEFPKEGPSILRIQQVVRGDSAAYFCASSPPGTGNEKLFFGSGTQLSVL.

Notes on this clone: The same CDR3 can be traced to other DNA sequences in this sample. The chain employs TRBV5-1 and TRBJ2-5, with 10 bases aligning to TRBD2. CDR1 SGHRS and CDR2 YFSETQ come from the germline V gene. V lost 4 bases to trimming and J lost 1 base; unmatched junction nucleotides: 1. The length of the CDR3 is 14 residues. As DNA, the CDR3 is TGCGCCAGCAGCCGGACTAGCGGCCAAGAGACCCAGTACTTC. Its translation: CASSRTSGQETQYF. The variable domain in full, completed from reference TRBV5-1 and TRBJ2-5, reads KAGVTQTPRYLIKTRGQQVTLSCSPISGHRSVSWYQQTPGQGLQFLFEYFSETQRNKGNFPGRFSGRQFSNSRSEMNVSTLELGDSALYLCASSRTSGQETQYFGPGTRLLVL.

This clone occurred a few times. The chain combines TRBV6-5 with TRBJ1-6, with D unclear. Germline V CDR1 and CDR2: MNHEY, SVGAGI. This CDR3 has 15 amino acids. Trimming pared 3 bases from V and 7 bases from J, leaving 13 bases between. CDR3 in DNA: TGTGCCAGCAGTTATGATGGGCAGGAGAATTCACCCCTCCACTTT. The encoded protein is CASSYDGQENSPLHF.

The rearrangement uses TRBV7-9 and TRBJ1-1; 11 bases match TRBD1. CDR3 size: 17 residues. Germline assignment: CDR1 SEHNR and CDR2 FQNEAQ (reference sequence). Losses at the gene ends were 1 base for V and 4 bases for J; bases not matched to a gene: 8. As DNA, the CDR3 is TGTGCCAGCAGCTTAGGTTTTGGGACAGGGGGTTTCACTGAAGCTTTCTTT. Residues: CASSLGFGTGGFTEAFF.

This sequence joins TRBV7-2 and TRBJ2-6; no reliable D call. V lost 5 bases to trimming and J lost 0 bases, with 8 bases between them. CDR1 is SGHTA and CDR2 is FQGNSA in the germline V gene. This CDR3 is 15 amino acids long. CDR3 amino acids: CASSPRISGANVLTF. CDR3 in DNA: TGTGCCAGCAGCCCCCGGATCTCTGGGGCCAACGTCCTGACTTTC.

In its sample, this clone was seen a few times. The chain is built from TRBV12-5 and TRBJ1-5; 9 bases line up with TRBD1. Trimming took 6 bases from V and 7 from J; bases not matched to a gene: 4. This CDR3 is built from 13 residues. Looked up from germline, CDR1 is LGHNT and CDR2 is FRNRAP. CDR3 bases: TGTGCTAGTGGACCCGACAGGGGGCAGCCCCAGCATTTT. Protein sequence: CASGPDRGQPQHF.

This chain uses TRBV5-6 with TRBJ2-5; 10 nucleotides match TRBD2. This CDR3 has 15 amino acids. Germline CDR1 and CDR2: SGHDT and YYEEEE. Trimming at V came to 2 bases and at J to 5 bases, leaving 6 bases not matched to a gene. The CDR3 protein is CASSFFSGGYETQYF. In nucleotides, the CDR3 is TGTGCCAGCAGCTTTTTTAGCGGGGGGTATGAGACCCAGTACTTC.

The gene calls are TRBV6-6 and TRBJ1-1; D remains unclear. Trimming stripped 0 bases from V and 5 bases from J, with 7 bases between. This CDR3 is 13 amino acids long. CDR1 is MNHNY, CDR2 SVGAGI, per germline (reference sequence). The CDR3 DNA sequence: TGTGCCAGCAGTTACTCCCAGGCTACTGAAGCTTTCTTT. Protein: CASSYSQATEAFF.